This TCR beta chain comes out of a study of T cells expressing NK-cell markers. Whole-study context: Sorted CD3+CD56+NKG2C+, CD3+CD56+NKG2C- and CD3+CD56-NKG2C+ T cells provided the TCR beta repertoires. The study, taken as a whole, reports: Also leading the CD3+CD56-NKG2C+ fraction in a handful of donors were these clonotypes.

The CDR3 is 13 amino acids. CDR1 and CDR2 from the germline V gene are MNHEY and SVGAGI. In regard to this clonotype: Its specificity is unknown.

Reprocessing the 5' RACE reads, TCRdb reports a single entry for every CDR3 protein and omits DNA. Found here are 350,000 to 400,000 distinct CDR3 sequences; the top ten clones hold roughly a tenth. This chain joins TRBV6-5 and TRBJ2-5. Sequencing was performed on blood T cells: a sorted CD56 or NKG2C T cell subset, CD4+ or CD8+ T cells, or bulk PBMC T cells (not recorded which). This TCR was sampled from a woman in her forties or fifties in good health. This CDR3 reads CASRLGFLETQYF.